The rows below give T cell receptor beta chains drawn from one sample of a study of T cell responses to AZD1222 COVID-19 vaccine. Assay: immunoSEQ multiplex PCR; the TCRdb copy retains only in-frame clones and omits some. The sample holds 27,000 or so clones, around 92% seen once. The sample in question was peripheral blood, obtained 28 days after the second AZD1222 dose. The origin of the receptors is an adult who received the AZD1222 COVID-19 vaccine. Each CDR3 is given with its conserved first and last residue. The D gene is left open where the match is weak. Rows may omit the clone size; those that give it use once, few, many or a size class.

d_gene	j_gene	abundance	v_gene	len	CDR3aa	CDR3nt
NA	TRBJ2-7	few	TRBV7-9	16	CASSLATGGRSYEQYF	TGTGCCAGCAGCTTAGCCACAGGCGGGCGTTCCTACGAGCAGTACTTC
TRBD2	TRBJ2-3	NA	TRBV10-3	13	CATKRESTDTQYF	TGTGCCACCAAGCGGGAGAGCACAGATACGCAGTATTTT
NA	TRBJ2-7	NA	TRBV7-3	15	CASSPFLVTSYEQYF	TGTGCCAGCAGCCCTTTCCTGGTCACATCCTACGAGCAGTACTTC
NA	TRBJ2-2	NA	TRBV5-1	15	CASSLVATNTGELFF	TGCGCCAGCAGCTTGGTGGCTACTAACACCGGGGAGCTGTTTTTT
NA	TRBJ2-2	NA	TRBV15	15	CATSRDVGATGELFF	TGTGCCACCAGCAGAGATGTCGGAGCTACCGGGGAGCTGTTTTTT
NA	TRBJ2-7	few	TRBV6-2/TRBV6-3	14	CASSPGTSSYEQYF	TGTGCCAGCAGTCCCGGGACTTCCTCCTACGAGCAGTACTTC
NA	TRBJ2-2	NA	TRBV10-3	15	CAISAGNGLVGELFF	TGTGCCATCTCGGCAGGGAATGGGCTCGTCGGGGAGCTGTTTTTT
TRBD2	TRBJ2-1	NA	TRBV6-2/TRBV6-3	19	CASSLAHHRDYPPKRRQFF	TGTGCCAGCAGTCTAGCGCACCACCGGGACTACCCACCCAAAAGGCGGCAGTTCTTC
TRBD1	TRBJ1-2	NA	TRBV24-1	16	CATSDATGVGNYGYTF	TGTGCCACCAGTGATGCTACAGGGGTTGGAAACTATGGCTACACCTTC
NA	TRBJ1-2	NA	TRBV29-1	12	CSVAPSEYGYTF	TGCAGCGTTGCTCCCTCGGAATATGGCTACACCTTC
NA	TRBJ1-3	NA	TRBV11-3	15	CASSNYRVSGNTIYF	TGTGCCAGCAGCAACTACAGGGTCTCTGGAAACACCATATATTTT
TRBD2	TRBJ2-1	NA	TRBV6-1	16	CASSDRTSGSPREQFF	TGTGCCAGCAGTGATAGGACTAGCGGGAGCCCACGTGAGCAGTTCTTC
TRBD1	TRBJ1-2	once	TRBV6-4	15	CASSDEGQGNYGYTF	TGTGCCAGCAGTGACGAGGGACAGGGGAACTATGGCTACACCTTC
NA	TRBJ1-3	NA	TRBV4-1	17	CASSRLFLAVIGNTIYF	TGCGCCAGCAGCCGCCTATTTCTGGCAGTCATAGGAAACACCATATATTTT
TRBD1	TRBJ2-1	NA	TRBV14	19	CASSQPRDRGLGGYNEQFF	TGTGCCAGCAGCCAACCCCGGGACAGGGGGCTCGGGGGCTACAATGAGCAGTTCTTC
NA	TRBJ1-1	NA	TRBV15	16	CATSRAGSPMNTEAFF	TGTGCCACCAGCCGAGCGGGCAGCCCAATGAACACTGAAGCTTTCTTT
TRBD2	TRBJ2-3	NA	TRBV3-1/TRBV3-2	16	CASRPTSGRITDTQYF	TGTGCCAGCAGACCGACTAGCGGGAGGATTACAGATACGCAGTATTTT
NA	TRBJ2-5	NA	TRBV18	13	CASSRTRPETQYF	TGTGCCAGCTCACGAACAAGGCCAGAGACCCAGTACTTC
NA	TRBJ2-5	NA	TRBV5-3	15	CARSAFGVTQETQYF	TGTGCCAGAAGCGCCTTTGGGGTAACACAAGAGACCCAGTACTTC
NA	TRBJ2-2	NA	TRBV11-3	14	CASSLLPGTGELFF	TGTGCCAGCAGCTTATTGCCGGGCACCGGGGAGCTGTTTTTT
TRBD1	TRBJ2-7	once	TRBV24-1	15	CATSDWGQGENEQYF	TGTGCCACCAGTGACTGGGGACAGGGGGAGAACGAGCAGTACTTC
NA	TRBJ1-2	NA	TRBV11-2	17	CASSLRRGADKPYGYTF	TGTGCCAGCAGCTTACGCCGGGGGGCGGACAAGCCGTATGGCTACACCTTC
NA	TRBJ1-1	NA	TRBV28	11	CASTSLSGAFF	TGTGCCAGCACCTCTTTATCGGGAGCTTTCTTT
TRBD1	TRBJ1-6	NA	TRBV28	14	CASRPGQGGSPLHF	TGTGCCAGCAGGCCAGGACAGGGAGGTTCACCCCTCCACTTT
NA	TRBJ1-6	NA	TRBV28	14	CASSPGGSNSPLHF	TGTGCCAGCAGCCCGGGTGGGAGTAATTCACCCCTCCACTTT
NA	TRBJ1-5	NA	TRBV27	15	CASSFLSAGNQPQHF	TGTGCCAGCAGTTTCCTGAGCGCTGGCAATCAGCCCCAGCATTTT
NA	TRBJ2-7	few	TRBV3-1/TRBV3-2	12	CASSLAWYEQYF	TGTGCCAGCAGCCTAGCGTGGTACGAGCAGTACTTC
NA	TRBJ1-2	NA	TRBV28	12	CASSLPAYGYTF	TGTGCCAGCAGTTTGCCAGCCTATGGCTACACCTTC
NA	TRBJ2-3	NA	TRBV10-3	14	CAIRGAVSTDTQYF	TGTGCCATCAGAGGAGCGGTTAGCACAGATACGCAGTATTTT
TRBD1	TRBJ1-3	NA	TRBV5-1	16	CASSFDRADGGNTIYF	TGCGCCAGCAGCTTCGACAGGGCGGACGGTGGAAACACCATATATTTT
NA	TRBJ1-6	NA	TRBV6-5	15	CASRSSGGNGSPLHF	TGTGCCAGCCGATCATCGGGGGGGAACGGCTCACCCCTCCACTTT
NA	TRBJ1-3	NA	TRBV7-8	14	CASSPIISGNTIYF	TGTGCCAGCAGCCCAATTATTTCTGGAAACACCATATATTTT
NA	TRBJ2-7	NA	TRBV2	15	CASSGPGWGSYEQYF	TGTGCCAGCAGCGGACCTGGGTGGGGTTCCTACGAGCAGTACTTC
NA	TRBJ2-3	NA	TRBV7-2	14	CASSLENSGDTQYF	TGTGCCAGCAGCTTAGAAAATTCGGGAGATACGCAGTATTTT
NA	TRBJ1-2	NA	TRBV14	17	CASSHRTGTRPNAGYTF	TGTGCCAGCAGCCACCGAACCGGGACAAGGCCTAATGCGGGCTACACCTTC
NA	TRBJ1-1	NA	TRBV19	14	CASRAGDVGTEAFF	TGTGCCAGCAGAGCAGGGGATGTAGGCACTGAAGCTTTCTTT
NA	TRBJ1-4	once	TRBV7-2	15	CASSSHLGSLEKLFF	TGTGCCAGCAGCTCCCACTTAGGGTCTCTTGAAAAACTGTTTTTT
TRBD1	TRBJ1-3	NA	TRBV29-1	14	CSVRTGGTGNTIYF	TGCAGCGTAAGGACAGGGGGCACTGGAAACACCATATATTTT
TRBD2	TRBJ2-1	NA	TRBV5-1	13	CASSSSGYNEQFF	TGCGCCAGCAGCTCTAGCGGCTACAATGAGCAGTTCTTC
NA	TRBJ1-5	NA	TRBV7-8	15	CASSLGSTTNQPQHF	TGTGCCAGCAGCTTAGGCTCCACCACAAATCAGCCCCAGCATTTT
TRBD2	TRBJ2-2	NA	TRBV27	17	CASSFIQGGRNTGELFF	TGTGCCAGCAGTTTCATCCAGGGCGGGAGGAACACCGGGGAGCTGTTTTTT
NA	TRBJ2-5	NA	TRBV5-1	14	CASSSGTMQETQYF	TGCGCCAGCAGCTCCGGGACAATGCAAGAGACCCAGTACTTC
TRBD1	TRBJ1-4	NA	TRBV30	13	CAWSVQGDEKLFF	TGTGCCTGGAGTGTACAGGGGGATGAAAAACTGTTTTTT
NA	TRBJ1-6	NA	TRBV13	15	CASSSGGALNSPLHF	TGTGCCAGCAGCAGTGGAGGAGCCCTTAATTCACCCCTCCACTTT
NA	TRBJ2-7	NA	TRBV18	12	CASSPPTYEQYF	TGTGCCAGCTCACCGCCTACTTACGAGCAGTACTTC
NA	TRBJ1-1	NA	TRBV14	16	CASSQHLPRGDTEAFF	TGTGCCAGCAGCCAACACCTCCCGCGGGGCGACACTGAAGCTTTCTTT
NA	TRBJ1-4	once	TRBV3-1/TRBV3-2	15	CASSPPGIRNEKLFF	TGTGCCAGCAGCCCCCCGGGGATCCGGAATGAAAAACTGTTTTTT
NA	TRBJ1-2	NA	TRBV7-2	14	CASSLGNSGYGYTF	TGTGCCAGCAGCTTAGGGAATAGCGGCTATGGCTACACCTTC
NA	TRBJ1-2	NA	TRBV5-6	18	CASSPATSGTQDRYGYTF	TGTGCCAGCAGTCCCGCTACTAGCGGAACGCAGGACCGCTATGGCTACACCTTC
TRBD1	TRBJ1-5	once	TRBV28	14	CASSYRQGSQPQHF	TGTGCCAGCAGTTACAGACAGGGTAGTCAGCCCCAGCATTTT
TRBD1	TRBJ2-1	NA	TRBV3-1/TRBV3-2	16	CASTRGIAQNRDEQFF	TGTGCCAGCACCAGGGGGATCGCGCAAAATAGGGATGAGCAGTTCTTC
TRBD1	TRBJ2-7	NA	TRBV7-6	13	CASSLDRRYEQYF	TGTGCCAGCAGTTTGGACAGGCGATACGAGCAGTACTTC
TRBD2	TRBJ2-1	NA	TRBV19	24	CASTLTPGTSGRNLYRNRVNEQFF	TGTGCCAGTACCTTAACCCCCGGGACTAGCGGGAGGAACCTCTACCGGAACAGAGTAAATGAGCAGTTCTTC
NA	TRBJ2-2	NA	TRBV4-1	15	CASSRGPVNTGELFF	TGCGCCAGCAGCCGAGGTCCGGTGAACACCGGGGAGCTGTTTTTT
NA	TRBJ2-5	NA	TRBV28	13	CASSLPSLETQYF	TGTGCCAGCAGTCTCCCCTCGTTAGAGACCCAGTACTTC
TRBD1	TRBJ1-5	NA	TRBV25-1	18	CASTIGITDRSSNQPQHF	TGTGCCAGCACAATCGGGATAACGGACAGGAGTAGCAATCAGCCCCAGCATTTT